This TCR beta chain was sequenced during a study of T cells in Graves' hyperthyroidism and ophthalmopathy. Template material for amplifying TCR beta CDR3 regions consisted of RNA transcripts. Carried out on the TCR CDR3, a first-round RT-PCR used the HTBI primer set. Using its own MiXCR run on the multiplex PCR reads, TCRdb lists one record per CDR3 protein. The sample carries under 300,000 distinct CDR3 sequences, approximately 21% recorded once. This clonotype was found many times. Its antigen is still unknown. Broader study findings: The authors' 13 V-J model separated ophthalmopathy from stable hyperthyroidism.

This CDR3 is built from 14 residues. V was pared by 0 bases and J by 10 bases, with 10 bases between. Germline values: CDR1 SGHVS, CDR2 FQNEAQ. The specimen was blood. V and J are TRBV7-8 and TRBJ1-6; possibly TRBD1 for D (5 bases). This TCR was recovered from a man aged 30 to 45 with Graves' ophthalmopathy. CDR3 in amino acids: CASSLAGAASPLHF. The CDR3, as DNA: TGTGCCAGCAGCTTAGCAGGGGCGGCCTCACCCCTCCACTTT.